This T cell receptor (beta chain) was recovered during a study of cytomegalovirus exposure and HLA in healthy donors. Findings of the study overall: By HLA locus, TCR association rates varied in a later analysis, with DRB1 showing the most and HLA-C the fewest. The study carried out a later analysis of TCR beta sequences. It associated approximately 17,000 of them with specific HLA alleles at a false discovery rate of 0.05.

A note on this clone: Its antigen is as yet unknown.

This PCR relied on a set of 60 Vbeta primers and 13 Jbeta primers. Generated by immunoSEQ multiplex PCR, the TCRdb table keeps only in-frame clones and is missing some. In the table there are over 200,000 clones, roughly 82% of which are singletons. The material sequenced was PBMCs. The source of this sequence is a woman in her thirties or forties in good health and CMV-seropositive.

The CDR3 DNA sequence: TGTGCCAGCAGTGTGGACAGGGCGAGCACAGATACGCAGTATTTT. Protein sequence: CASSVDRASTDTQYF. V and J are TRBV2 and TRBJ2-3, with TRBD1 matching 8 bases. Trimming cost V 4 bases and J 0 bases; bases outside gene matches: 3. There are 15 residues in the CDR3. Germline CDR1 SNHLY, CDR2 FYNNEI.